The 21 T cell receptor beta chains given below trace back to one sample, sequenced in a study of PD-L1 blockade in urothelial cancer. Some clones are missing from TCRdb's copy, which holds only in-frame ones; the method was immunoSEQ multiplex PCR. The repertoire consists of tens of thousands of clones, with roughly nine tenths occurring once and the leading ten covering roughly 15%. Time point in this sample: pretreatment peripheral blood. The specimen comprised PBMCs, sampled around atezolizumab (anti-PD-L1) treatment. Receptors were obtained from a woman between 55 and 75 years old with urothelial cancer.

This clone has just a few counts. V and J are TRBV28 and TRBJ2-7; no clear D gene. Germline assignment: CDR1 MDHEN and CDR2 SYDVKM. V was clipped by 6 bases and J by 6 bases, with 9 bases between them. The CDR3 covers 11 residues. CDR3: CASSYSGEQYF. CDR3 DNA: TGTGCCAGCAGCTATTCAGGCGAGCAGTACTTC.

The V and J genes are TRBV27 and TRBJ2-1; weak D call: TRBD2 (5 bases). V was shortened by 4 bases and J by 2 bases, with 15 bases between the two germline ends. The CDR3 covers 16 residues. Germline V gene data show CDR1 as MNHEY and CDR2 as SMNVEV (reference sequence). The CDR3 sequence: CASSSTGYDPYNEQFF. For the CDR3, the DNA is TGTGCCAGCAGTTCCACGGGATACGACCCCTACAATGAGCAGTTCTTC.

The chain couples TRBV5-4 to TRBJ2-7, with D hard to call. The CDR3 has 13 residues. Germline V gene data show CDR1 as SGHNT and CDR2 as YYREEE (reference sequence). V was clipped by 2 bases and J by 6 bases, with 12 bases between them. DNA for the CDR3: TGTGCCAGCAGCTTCAGCGACCTCGGCGAGCAGTACTTC. This sequence encodes CASSFSDLGEQYF.

The genes are TRBV29-1 and TRBJ2-7, with 7 bases matching TRBD1. Looked up from germline, CDR1 is SQVTM and CDR2 is ANQGSEA. This CDR3 region has 12 residues. Trimming at V came to 7 bases and at J to 2 bases, leaving 5 bases not matched to a gene. The CDR3 sequence: CSAKTGPYEQYF. The CDR3 DNA sequence: TGCAGCGCTAAGACAGGGCCCTACGAGCAGTACTTC.

This clone was seen a handful of times. At one of its ends the junction is not consistent with the germline gene, which may arise from a read error. The chain is built from TRBV9 and TRBJ2-2, with D possibly matching TRBD2 (5 bases). The germline V gene has CDR1 SGDLS and CDR2 YYNGEE. There are 12 residues in the CDR3. The chain's CDR3 is CASSPSGKQLSF. CDR3 DNA: TGTGCCAGCAGTCCCTCGGGAAAGCAGTTAAGTTTT.

This chain connects TRBV5-1 to TRBJ1-4; possible D gene TRBD1, 5 bases. The CDR3 totals 15 residues. V lost 4 bases, J lost 3 bases, and 13 bases lay in between. Germline CDR1 reads SGHRS; CDR2 reads YFSETQ. The CDR3 bases are TGCGCCAGCAGCGCCGTAGACAGTTCTAATGAAAAACTGTTTTTT. Its translation: CASSAVDSSNEKLFF. The whole variable domain, remainder taken from reference TRBV5-1 and TRBJ1-4, is KAGVTQTPRYLIKTRGQQVTLSCSPISGHRSVSWYQQTPGQGLQFLFEYFSETQRNKGNFPGRFSGRQFSNSRSEMNVSTLELGDSALYLCASSAVDSSNEKLFFGSGTQLSVL.

V and J are TRBV9 and TRBJ1-4; 7 nucleotides line up with TRBD1. Germline assignment: CDR1 SGDLS and CDR2 YYNGEE. V trimming: 4 bases; J trimming: 6 bases; junction bases outside the gene matches: 6. This CDR3 comprises 14 residues. CDR3: CASSPDRADEKLFF. CDR3 bases: TGTGCCAGCAGCCCTGACAGGGCCGATGAAAAACTGTTTTTT. Full variable domain (missing parts from reference TRBV9 and TRBJ1-4): DSGVTQTPKHLITATGQRVTLRCSPRSGDLSVYWYQQSLDQGLQFLIQYYNGEERAKGNILERFSAQQFPDLHSELNLSSLELGDSALYFCASSPDRADEKLFFGSGTQLSVL.

This clone was counted once. V gene TRBV6-5 combines with J gene TRBJ2-3; 10 bases map to TRBD2. Germline CDR1 reads MNHEY; CDR2 reads SVGAGI. J gave up 4 bases and V 6 bases, and 4 bases lay outside the gene matches. CDR3 length: 14 amino acids. CDR3 sequence: CASSKAGGSDTQYF. The CDR3 DNA is TGTGCCAGCAGCAAAGCGGGGGGGTCAGATACGCAGTATTTT.

The chain uses TRBV9 and TRBJ2-2; D may be TRBD1 (6 bases). The length of the CDR3 is 13 residues. Germline CDR1 is SGDLS and CDR2 is YYNGEE. The V end was cut by 2 bases, the J end by 8 bases, with 10 bases between. CDR3 coding DNA: TGTGCCAGCAGCGTCCAGGGGTCTGGGGAGCTGTTTTTT. Translation: CASSVQGSGELFF.

The V call is TRBV4-2, the J call TRBJ2-3; 10 nucleotides align to TRBD2. The length of the CDR3 is 16 residues. The germline CDR1 and CDR2 sequences are LGHNA and YNFKEQ. V gave up 4 bases and J gave up 4 bases; unmatched junction bases: 8. CDR3 region: CASSPRLAGASDTQYF. The CDR3, as DNA: TGTGCCAGCAGCCCACGCCTAGCGGGGGCGTCAGATACGCAGTATTTT.

The chain uses TRBV6-6 and TRBJ2-1; D is unclear. V was shortened by 6 bases and J by 3 bases, with 9 bases between the two germline ends. The germline V gene encodes CDR1 MNHNY and CDR2 SVGAGI (reference sequence). This CDR3 is built from 13 residues. In DNA form, the CDR3 reads TGTGCCAGCAGATCCCCCCTCTACAATGAGCAGTTCTTC. This translates into CASRSPLYNEQFF.

This clone was seen a few times. The V and J genes are TRBV18 and TRBJ1-2; D might be TRBD1 (5 bases). Germline-derived CDR1 and CDR2 are KGHSH and LQKENI. The CDR3 is 14 amino acids. Deletions cut 4 bases from V and 0 bases from J, with 9 bases between. The CDR3 region has the DNA TGTGCCAGCTCACTTATGACAGCTAACTATGGCTACACCTTC. Encoded protein: CASSLMTANYGYTF.

The rearrangement joins TRBV10-3 to TRBJ1-5, with D uncertain. CDR1 ENHRY and CDR2 SYGVKD come from the germline V gene. This CDR3 is built from 12 residues. The V gene lost 10 bases and the J gene lost 5 bases, with 12 bases spanning the gap. The CDR3 coding sequence is TGTGCCACCAGAACCTACGATCAGCCCCAGCATTTT. Translating it yields CATRTYDQPQHF.

This clone was seen more than once but under ten times. V is TRBV2 and J is TRBJ2-4; the match to TRBD1 covers 8 bases. The trim removed 6 bases at V and 8 bases at J, leaving 6 bases unmatched. Germline lookup yields CDR1 SNHLY and CDR2 FYNNEI. This CDR3 region has 13 residues. Written as DNA, the CDR3 is TGTGCCAGCAGAATGACAGGGGAGGACATTCAGTACTTC. Translation gives CASRMTGEDIQYF. Drawing the rest from reference TRBV2 and TRBJ2-4, the complete variable domain is EPEVTQTPSHQVTQMGQEVILRCVPISNHLYFYWYRQILGQKVEFLVSFYNNEISEKSEIFDDQFSVERPDGSNFTLKIRSTKLEDSAMYFCASRMTGEDIQYFGAGTRLSVL.

The rearrangement uses TRBV7-2 and TRBJ1-3; 8 nucleotides line up with TRBD1. Germline values: CDR1 SGHTA, CDR2 FQGNSA. V was pared by 4 bases and J by 3 bases, with 8 bases of the junction left unmatched. This CDR3 has 16 amino acids. The CDR3 loop is CASSSNRGRSGNTIYF. The CDR3 DNA reads as TGTGCCAGCAGCTCTAACAGGGGGAGGAGTGGAAACACCATATATTTT. Looking up the rest from reference TRBV7-2 and TRBJ1-3 gives the full variable domain: GAGVSQSPSNKVTEKGKDVELRCDPISGHTALYWYRQSLGQGLEFLIYFQGNSAPDKSGLPSDRFSAERTGGSVSTLTIQRTQQEDSAVYLCASSSNRGRSGNTIYFGEGSWLTVV.

This chain connects TRBV29-1 to TRBJ1-1; 11 bases fit TRBD1. Germline-derived CDR1 and CDR2 are SQVTM and ANQGSEA. V lost 5 bases and J lost 1; bases outside the gene matches: 3. There are 14 residues in the CDR3. For the CDR3, the DNA is TGCAGCGTTAGGACAGGGGGCTCGAACACTGAAGCTTTCTTT. It is translated as CSVRTGGSNTEAFF.

CDR3 coding DNA: TGTGCCAGCAGCCCTCCAGGAGCGGGAGTGCGCGATGAGCAGTTCTTC. Its protein product is CASSPPGAGVRDEQFF. The chain uses TRBV14 and TRBJ2-1; TRBD2 agrees at 8 bases. This CDR3 has 16 amino acids. Germline-derived CDR1 and CDR2 are SGHDN and FVKESK. Unmatched junction bases numbered 13, after V lost 4 bases and J lost 8 bases.

The V gene is TRBV4-3, the J gene TRBJ2-5, with 9 positions matching TRBD2. The CDR3 totals 15 residues. The V segment lost 0 bases and the J segment 3 bases; nucleotides outside the gene matches: 2. CDR1 LGHNA and CDR2 YSLEER come from the germline V gene. The CDR3 DNA follows: TGCGCCAGCAGCCAAGAGGCTAGCGGGGAAGAGACCCAGTACTTC. It yields the protein CASSQEASGEETQYF.

The chain carries TRBV7-8 and TRBJ2-1; perhaps TRBD2 as D (6 bases). This CDR3 spans 15 amino acids. The ends were cut back, 2 bases at V and 6 bases at J, with 14 bases in the middle. In germline, CDR1 is SGHVS, CDR2 FQNEAQ. For the CDR3, the DNA is TGTGCCAGCAGCTTACGGGAGTGGGTCCCCAATGAGCAGTTCTTC. Translation: CASSLREWVPNEQFF.

The genes are TRBV6-5 and TRBJ2-1; 8 bases are shared with TRBD1. V was clipped by 4 bases and J by 6 bases; unmatched bases: 11. This CDR3 has 16 amino acids. The germline V gene has CDR1 MNHEY and CDR2 SVGAGI. DNA for the CDR3: TGTGCCAGCAGTTCAGTATCGGGACAGGTCACCAATGAGCAGTTCTTC. This translates into CASSSVSGQVTNEQFF.

The chain couples TRBV2 to TRBJ2-5, with no clear D. The V gene's germline CDR1 is SNHLY and CDR2 FYNNEI. The CDR3 has 14 residues. The V and J ends lost 4 bases and 5 bases respectively, with 14 bases between them. In nucleotides, the CDR3 is TGTGCCAGCAGTGCGACCTCGGCGAGGGAGACCCAGTACTTC. Translated: CASSATSARETQYF.